Following are 30 T cell receptor beta chains from one sample sequenced in a study of beta chain features in type 1 diabetes. Findings and limits, study-wide: Type 1 diabetes patients had TCRB CDR3s that were shorter (moderately but significantly so) in all four CD4+ subsets.

All of the isolated RNA was reverse transcribed, so expressed TCRB transcripts were sequenced. Method: immunoSEQ multiplex PCR; TCRdb's copy keeps in-frame clones and lacks some. The data hold roughly 180,000 clones, with 6.5% to 9.5% observed a single time. Their antigens are not known. What was sequenced was central memory CD4+ T cells from blood. The receptors originated from a woman aged 40 to 49 with type 1 diabetes.

This rearrangement joins TRBV4-1 to TRBJ1-5; tentatively, D is TRBD1 (5 bases). With 6 bases removed from V and 0 bases from J, the gap between germline ends came to 12 bases. Germline V gene lookup returns CDR1 MGHRA and CDR2 YSYEKL. This CDR3 is 15 amino acids long. The CDR3 region has the DNA TGCGCCAGCAGGCCGGGACTGAATAGCAATCAGCCCCAGCATTTT. It encodes CASRPGLNSNQPQHF.

This clone was seen only a few times. The V call is TRBV19, the J call TRBJ2-7; TRBD2 matches 7 bases. Losses at the gene ends were 5 bases for V and 9 bases for J; bases not matched to a gene: 13. The CDR3 length is 14 residues. CDR1 and CDR2 from the germline V gene are LNHDA and SQIVND (reference sequence). The CDR3 bases are TGTGCCAGTAGTCCCAGCGGGGTCCACATCGCGCAGTACTTC. Residues: CASSPSGVHIAQYF.

This clone was observed a handful of times. V gene TRBV7-3 combines with J gene TRBJ2-3; 10 nucleotides line up with TRBD2. In germline, CDR1 is SGHTA, CDR2 FQGTGA. With 4 bases clipped from V and 3 bases from J, the junction kept 4 bases outside the gene matches. The CDR3 covers 15 residues. In nucleotides, the CDR3 is TGTGCCAGCAGCTCCCGTAGCGGGAGGACAGATACGCAGTATTTT. It yields the protein CASSSRSGRTDTQYF.

The chain employs TRBV7-6 and TRBJ2-1, with TRBD1 as a possible D gene (6 bases). CDR3 length equals 14 residues. CDR1 is SGHVS and CDR2 is FNYEAQ in the germline V gene. Trimming removed 5 bases from V and 3 bases from J, with 11 bases in between. Here the CDR3 reads CASSQTRGYNEQFF. Written as DNA, the CDR3 is TGTGCCAGCAGCCAGACCAGGGGCTACAATGAGCAGTTCTTC.

This clone has just a few counts. The V call is TRBV7-2, the J call TRBJ1-3; D remains unclear. V gave up 0 bases and J gave up 4 bases, with 13 bases separating them. Germline assignment: CDR1 SGHTA and CDR2 FQGNSA. This CDR3 has 16 residues. DNA of the CDR3: TGTGCCAGCAGCTTAGCATTCGGGAGAGCGGGAAACACCATATATTTT. The encoded protein is CASSLAFGRAGNTIYF.

This chain joins TRBV28 and TRBJ1-2; D is unresolved. The V end lost 5 bases, the J end lost 8 bases, and 18 bases lay between the germline ends. The CDR3 totals 14 residues. Looked up from germline, CDR1 is MDHEN and CDR2 is SYDVKM. This CDR3 reads CASSLASGVIGYTF. The CDR3, as DNA: TGTGCCAGCAGTCTCGCCAGCGGCGTCATAGGCTACACCTTC.

Here the CDR3 DNA reads TGTGCCAGCAGTTACTCAGGGAGCTCCTACGAGCAGTACTTC. Residues: CASSYSGSSYEQYF. The gene calls are TRBV6-5 and TRBJ2-7; TRBD2 might be the D (5 bases). This CDR3 contains 14 residues. V lost 0 bases to trimming and J lost 0 bases, with 6 bases between them. Germline V CDR1 and CDR2: MNHEY, SVGAGI.

The chain has TRBV27 and TRBJ1-5; D is possibly TRBD1 (5 bases). Germline CDR1 reads MNHEY; CDR2 reads SMNVEV (reference sequence). V was pared by 2 bases and J by 6 bases, with 11 bases between. The CDR3 has 14 residues. The CDR3: CASSLQGPGQPQHF. In DNA, the CDR3 is TGTGCCAGCAGTTTACAGGGTCCGGGTCAGCCCCAGCATTTT.

The chain has TRBV4-2 and TRBJ1-2; D call uncertain. The CDR3 runs to 12 residues. With 2 bases removed from V and 2 bases from J, the gap between germline ends came to 3 bases. CDR1 is LGHNA, CDR2 YNFKEQ, per germline. The CDR3, as DNA: TGTGCCAGCAGCCAAAGCAACTATGGCTACACCTTC. Protein product: CASSQSNYGYTF.

This chain links TRBV5-6 with TRBJ1-2; 8 bases match TRBD1. V shed 4 bases and J 4 bases; nucleotides not matched to a gene: 9. The germline CDR1 and CDR2 sequences are SGHDT and YYEEEE. This CDR3 comprises 15 residues. DNA for the CDR3: TGTGCCAGCAGCCGACGGACAGGGTCGCTCTATGGCTACACCTTC. Translation: CASSRRTGSLYGYTF.

There are a few counts of this clone. The rearrangement uses TRBV28 and TRBJ2-7; a possible D gene is TRBD2 (7 bases). This CDR3 contains 16 residues. Germline V CDR1 and CDR2: MDHEN, SYDVKM. V was cut by 2 bases and J by 3 bases, with 17 bases left in between. The CDR3 sequence: CASSLQPGGGHYEQYF. The CDR3 nucleotides are TGTGCCAGCAGTTTACAACCGGGGGGCGGCCACTACGAGCAGTACTTC.

In this sample, this clone turned up many times. The chain combines TRBV18 with TRBJ1-1, with 7 bases aligning to TRBD1. The germline V gene encodes CDR1 KGHSH and CDR2 LQKENI. The V and J ends lost 3 bases and 1 base, in that order; junction bases with no gene match: 8. The CDR3 runs 16 residues. The CDR3 DNA follows: TGTGCCAGCTCACCGACAGGGCCCAGATCGAACACTGAAGCTTTCTTT. It translates to CASSPTGPRSNTEAFF. The whole variable domain, remainder taken from reference TRBV18 and TRBJ1-1, is NAGVMQNPRHLVRRRGQEARLRCSPMKGHSHVYWYRQLPEEGLKFMVYLQKENIIDESGMPKERFSAEFPKEGPSILRIQQVVRGDSAAYFCASSPTGPRSNTEAFFGQGTRLTVV.

The chain has TRBV25-1 and TRBJ2-3, with D perhaps matching TRBD1 (6 bases). Between the trimmed V and J ends, which lost 6 bases and 2 bases, there was a span of 18 bases. CDR3 size: 16 residues. Germline CDR1 MGHDK, CDR2 SYGVNS. The CDR3 bases are TGTGCCAGCAGCGGAGTAGGGACAAAACACACAGATACGCAGTATTTT. Its translation: CASSGVGTKHTDTQYF.

A few counts support this clone. Other DNA variants within this sample encode the same CDR3. The chain couples TRBV28 to TRBJ2-1, with D perhaps TRBD2 (6 bases). The CDR3 has 12 residues. V lost 2 bases to trimming and J lost 9 bases, with 8 bases between them. Germline values: CDR1 MDHEN, CDR2 SYDVKM. The CDR3 DNA reads as TGTGCCAGCAGTTTACTGGGGGGTGAGCAGTTCTTC. Amino acid sequence: CASSLLGGEQFF.

The chain carries TRBV5-1 and TRBJ1-1; 7 nucleotides line up with TRBD1. Trimming at V came to 4 bases and at J to 0 bases, leaving 3 bases not matched to a gene. CDR1 SGHRS and CDR2 YFSETQ come from the germline V gene. The CDR3 is made up of 14 amino acids. CDR3 coding DNA: TGCGCCAGCAGCGTACAGGGGATGAACACTGAAGCTTTCTTT. It encodes CASSVQGMNTEAFF. The whole variable domain, remainder taken from reference TRBV5-1 and TRBJ1-1, is KAGVTQTPRYLIKTRGQQVTLSCSPISGHRSVSWYQQTPGQGLQFLFEYFSETQRNKGNFPGRFSGRQFSNSRSEMNVSTLELGDSALYLCASSVQGMNTEAFFGQGTRLTVV.

The rearrangement joins TRBV18 to TRBJ1-3; TRBD1 matches at 7 bases. V lost 3 bases, J lost 0 bases, and 8 bases stayed unmatched. Germline CDR1 and CDR2: KGHSH and LQKENI. The CDR3 is 17 amino acids. CDR3 in amino acids: CASSPVGQTSSGNTIYF. CDR3 nucleotides: TGTGCCAGCTCACCGGTGGGACAGACGAGCTCTGGAAACACCATATATTTT. The whole variable domain, filled in from reference TRBV18 and TRBJ1-3, reads NAGVMQNPRHLVRRRGQEARLRCSPMKGHSHVYWYRQLPEEGLKFMVYLQKENIIDESGMPKERFSAEFPKEGPSILRIQQVVRGDSAAYFCASSPVGQTSSGNTIYFGEGSWLTVV.

The V gene is TRBV5-6, the J gene TRBJ1-5; D is possibly TRBD1 (6 bases). V shed 1 base and J shed 6 bases, with 8 bases lying between them. The CDR3 consists of 13 residues. The V gene's germline CDR1 is SGHDT and CDR2 YYEEEE. CDR3 in DNA: TGTGCCAGCAGCTTGCAGGGGTTTCAGCCCCAGCATTTT. This sequence encodes CASSLQGFQPQHF.

On this clone itself: Other DNA variants within this sample encode the same CDR3. The J gene is TRBJ2-5, the V gene TRBV7-2; D remains ambiguous. From germline, CDR1 is SGHTA and CDR2 FQGNSA. Trimming cost V 0 bases and J 1 base, with 6 bases left between them. The CDR3 sequence is 14 residues long. CDR3: CASSLARLQETQYF. DNA of the CDR3: TGTGCCAGCAGCTTAGCCCGACTCCAAGAGACCCAGTACTTC.

This clone appeared a few times. V and J are TRBV28 and TRBJ1-1, with D tentatively TRBD1 (5 bases). The CDR3 runs 13 residues. The V end was cut by 7 bases, the J end by 5 bases, with 14 bases between. The germline gives CDR1 MDHEN, CDR2 SYDVKM. In DNA, the CDR3 is TGTGCCAGCACCCTCCAGGGTGGAACTGAAGCTTTCTTT. It codes for CASTLQGGTEAFF.

This clone came up a few times. The chain carries TRBV2 and TRBJ1-5; 8 nucleotides agree with TRBD1. The ends lost 5 bases at V and 6 bases at J; junction bases unmatched: 6. CDR1 is SNHLY, CDR2 FYNNEI, per germline. The CDR3 is made up of 14 amino acids. The CDR3 DNA reads as TGTGCCAGCAGTCGACAGGGGAGCGGTCAGCCCCAGCATTTT. Protein sequence: CASSRQGSGQPQHF.

The chain uses TRBV9 and TRBJ2-1, with 11 bases fitting TRBD1. V shed 4 bases and J 6 bases; nucleotides not matched to a gene: 6. Germline-derived CDR1 and CDR2 are SGDLS and YYNGEE. The CDR3 extends over 15 amino acids. The CDR3 DNA reads TGTGCCAGCAGCACCGGACAGGGGGCGTTCAATGAGCAGTTCTTC. Its translation is CASSTGQGAFNEQFF. Complete variable domain (other parts from reference TRBV9 and TRBJ2-1): DSGVTQTPKHLITATGQRVTLRCSPRSGDLSVYWYQQSLDQGLQFLIQYYNGEERAKGNILERFSAQQFPDLHSELNLSSLELGDSALYFCASSTGQGAFNEQFFGPGTRLTVL.

J is TRBJ1-1 and V is TRBV5-5; TRBD1 matches 7 bases. The CDR3 is 15 residues long. Germline trimming cut 4 bases from V and 6 bases from J; bases unmatched to any gene: 12. Germline V gene lookup returns CDR1 SGHKS and CDR2 YYEKEE (reference sequence). CDR3 coding DNA: TGTGCCAGCAGCCCCGGTATACAGGGGAATGCTGAAGCTTTCTTT. Protein sequence: CASSPGIQGNAEAFF.

The V call is TRBV29-1, the J call TRBJ2-3; the match to TRBD1 covers 7 bases. V lost 6 bases and J lost 1; bases outside the gene matches: 16. This CDR3 region has 17 residues. The germline CDR1 and CDR2 sequences are SQVTM and ANQGSEA. The CDR3 nucleotides read TGCAGCGTGCCGGGACAGTTTGTTCTAGGTGGCACAGATACGCAGTATTTT. It translates to CSVPGQFVLGGTDTQYF.

This clone was recorded a few times. This chain joins TRBV29-1 and TRBJ1-2; a weak D match, TRBD1 (5 bases). CDR1 is SQVTM and CDR2 is ANQGSEA in the germline V gene. The length of the CDR3 is 13 residues. Trimming took 3 bases from V and 2 from J, leaving 10 bases between them. CDR3 nucleotides: TGCAGCGTTGACGGGGGGGGAAACTATGGCTACACCTTC. As protein: CSVDGGGNYGYTF. Looking up the rest from reference TRBV29-1 and TRBJ1-2 gives the full variable domain: SAVISQKPSRDICQRGTSLTIQCQVDSQVTMMFWYRQQPGQSLTLIATANQGSEATYESGFVIDKFPISRPNLTFSTLTVSNMSPEDSSIYLCSVDGGGNYGYTFGSGTRLTVV.

This clone was picked up a small number of times. CDR3 loop: CASSQDQGRDNEQFF. As DNA, the CDR3 is TGCGCCAGCAGCCAAGATCAAGGCAGGGACAATGAGCAGTTCTTC. V is TRBV4-3 and J is TRBJ2-1, with TRBD1 as a possible D gene (5 bases). The CDR3 is made up of 15 amino acids. V lost 0 bases to trimming and J lost 5 bases, with 11 bases between them. Germline V gene data show CDR1 as LGHNA and CDR2 as YSLEER.

The chain joins TRBV4-3 to TRBJ1-4; 10 positions match TRBD1. The CDR3 runs 16 residues. V dropped 3 bases and J dropped 7; count of bases not matched to a gene: 8. Looked up from germline, CDR1 is LGHNA and CDR2 is YSLEER. Here the CDR3 DNA reads TGCGCCAGCAGCCAGGGGGACAGGGGTAGTGGTGAAAAACTGTTTTTT. This translates into CASSQGDRGSGEKLFF.

V and J are TRBV7-9 and TRBJ1-6, with no clear D. Between the trimmed V and J ends, which lost 2 bases and 6 bases, there was a span of 8 bases. This CDR3 has 14 amino acids. Germline loops: CDR1 SEHNR, CDR2 FQNEAQ (reference sequence). The CDR3 DNA sequence: TGTGCCAGCAGCTTACTTGGCAGTAATTCACCCCTCCACTTT. It yields the protein CASSLLGSNSPLHF.

The V call is TRBV6-6, the J call TRBJ1-1; D might be TRBD1 (5 bases). Deletions cut 8 bases from V and 1 base from J, with 14 bases between. CDR3 size: 14 residues. From germline, CDR1 is MNHNY and CDR2 SVGAGI (reference sequence). CDR3 region: CASRWGSQNTEAFF. DNA for the CDR3: TGTGCCAGCCGCTGGGGCAGTCAGAACACTGAAGCTTTCTTT.

This clone was observed a handful of times. V gene TRBV20-1 combines with J gene TRBJ1-1; 7 bases are shared with TRBD1. The CDR3 has 11 residues. Germline lookup yields CDR1 DFQATT and CDR2 SNEGSKA (reference sequence). Here the CDR3 DNA reads TGCAGCGGGGACAGTAACACTGAAGCTTTCTTT. It yields the protein CSGDSNTEAFF.

The chain uses TRBV27 and TRBJ2-1; the D is unclear. Germline V gives CDR1 MNHEY, CDR2 SMNVEV (reference sequence). The CDR3 is 15 residues long. Trimming stripped 8 bases from V and 1 base from J, with 15 bases between. This CDR3 is CASGPERSSYNEQFF. CDR3 nucleotides: TGTGCCAGCGGCCCCGAGAGGAGTTCCTACAATGAGCAGTTCTTC.